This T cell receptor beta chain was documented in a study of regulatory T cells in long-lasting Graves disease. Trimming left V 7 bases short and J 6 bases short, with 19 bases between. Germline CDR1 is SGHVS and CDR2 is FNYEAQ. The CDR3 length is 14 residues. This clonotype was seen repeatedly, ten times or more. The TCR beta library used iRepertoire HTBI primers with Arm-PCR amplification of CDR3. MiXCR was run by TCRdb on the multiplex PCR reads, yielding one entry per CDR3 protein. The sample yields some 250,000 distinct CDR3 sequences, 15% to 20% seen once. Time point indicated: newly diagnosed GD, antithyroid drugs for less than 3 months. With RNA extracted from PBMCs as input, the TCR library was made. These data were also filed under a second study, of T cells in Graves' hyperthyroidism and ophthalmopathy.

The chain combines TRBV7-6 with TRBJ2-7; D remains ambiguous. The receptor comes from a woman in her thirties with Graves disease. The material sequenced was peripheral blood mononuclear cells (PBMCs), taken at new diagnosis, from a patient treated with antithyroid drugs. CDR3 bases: TGTGCCAGCACCTCTTCGGGCCAACTCCCCGAGCAGTACTTC. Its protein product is CASTSSGQLPEQYF.